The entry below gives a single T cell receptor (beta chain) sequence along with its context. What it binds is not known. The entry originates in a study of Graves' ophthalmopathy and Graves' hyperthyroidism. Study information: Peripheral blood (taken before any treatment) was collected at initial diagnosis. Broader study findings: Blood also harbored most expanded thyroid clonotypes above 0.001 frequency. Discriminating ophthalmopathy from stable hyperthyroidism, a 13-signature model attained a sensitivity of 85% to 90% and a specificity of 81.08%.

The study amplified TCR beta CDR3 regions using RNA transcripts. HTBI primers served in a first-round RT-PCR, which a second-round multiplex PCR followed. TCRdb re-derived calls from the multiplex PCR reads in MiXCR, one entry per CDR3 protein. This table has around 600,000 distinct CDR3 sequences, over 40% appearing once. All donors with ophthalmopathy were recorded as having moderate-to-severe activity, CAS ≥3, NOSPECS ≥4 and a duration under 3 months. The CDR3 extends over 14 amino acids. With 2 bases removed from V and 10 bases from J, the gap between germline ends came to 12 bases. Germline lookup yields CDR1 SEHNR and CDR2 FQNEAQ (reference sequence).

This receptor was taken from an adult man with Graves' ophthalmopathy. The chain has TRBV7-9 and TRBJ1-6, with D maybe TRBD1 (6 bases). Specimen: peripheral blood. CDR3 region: CASSLKGGQSPLHF. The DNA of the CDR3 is TGTGCCAGCAGCTTAAAGGGGGGCCAATCACCCCTCCACTTT.